The rows below give T cell receptor beta chains drawn from one sample of a study of T cell responses to AZD1222 COVID-19 vaccine. The table came from immunoSEQ multiplex PCR; TCRdb's copy has only in-frame clones and leaves some out. The sample yields approximately 120,000 clones, 89% seen once. The specimen comprised peripheral blood, sampled 28 days after the second AZD1222 dose. These receptor sequences come from an adult who received the AZD1222 COVID-19 vaccine. Each CDR3 is given with its conserved first and last residue. Each record gives: D gene, J gene, clone size, V gene, CDR3 DNA, CDR3 protein. A D gene is named only where the DNA matches it firmly. Size is omitted from some rows. Given values are once, few, many or a class for expanded clones.

D gene: NA; J gene: TRBJ1-1; clone size: NA; V gene: TRBV7-2; CDR3 DNA: TGTGCCAGCAGCTTGGGAGAACAGAACACTGAAGCTTTCTTT; CDR3 protein: CASSLGEQNTEAFF
D gene: TRBD2; J gene: TRBJ2-5; clone size: NA; V gene: TRBV27; CDR3 DNA: TGTGCCAGCAGTTTATTAGGGACAGGGACTCCGGGACTAGCGGGGGGCGGTAAGACCCAGTACTTC; CDR3 protein: CASSLLGTGTPGLAGGGKTQYF
D gene: NA; J gene: TRBJ1-6; clone size: NA; V gene: TRBV4-3; CDR3 DNA: TGCGCCAGCAGCCAAGGACGGGATTCACCCCTCCACTTT; CDR3 protein: CASSQGRDSPLHF
D gene: NA; J gene: TRBJ2-3; clone size: NA; V gene: TRBV4-3; CDR3 DNA: TGCGCCAGCAGCCAAGCTCCAGGGATTGTGGCAGATACGCAGTATTTT; CDR3 protein: CASSQAPGIVADTQYF
D gene: NA; J gene: TRBJ1-2; clone size: once; V gene: TRBV2; CDR3 DNA: TGTGCCAGCAGATCCGGGTCCTCTAACTATGGCTACACCTTC; CDR3 protein: CASRSGSSNYGYTF
D gene: NA; J gene: TRBJ2-7; clone size: NA; V gene: TRBV4-1; CDR3 DNA: TGCGCCAGCAGCCAATCTACAGGGTCACTGGGCGAGCAGTACTTC; CDR3 protein: CASSQSTGSLGEQYF
D gene: NA; J gene: TRBJ1-4; clone size: NA; V gene: TRBV15; CDR3 DNA: TGTGCCACCAGCATAACCGTAACGGCACCTAATGAAAAACTGTTTTTT; CDR3 protein: CATSITVTAPNEKLFF
D gene: NA; J gene: TRBJ1-1; clone size: NA; V gene: TRBV30; CDR3 DNA: TGTGCCTGGGCGAAGATGAACACTGAAGCTTTCTTT; CDR3 protein: CAWAKMNTEAFF
D gene: TRBD1; J gene: TRBJ1-2; clone size: NA; V gene: TRBV19; CDR3 DNA: TGTGCCAGTAGTCCTGAGGCGGGACAGGGTTTACATGGCTACACCTTC; CDR3 protein: CASSPEAGQGLHGYTF
D gene: NA; J gene: TRBJ1-5; clone size: NA; V gene: TRBV6-5; CDR3 DNA: TGTGCCAGCAGCCTGGGGACATATAGCAATCAGCCCCAGCATTTT; CDR3 protein: CASSLGTYSNQPQHF
D gene: TRBD2; J gene: TRBJ2-1; clone size: NA; V gene: TRBV7-8; CDR3 DNA: TGTGCCAGCAGCTACCTCGGGGGGGCCTACAATGAGCAGTTCTTC; CDR3 protein: CASSYLGGAYNEQFF
D gene: TRBD1; J gene: TRBJ1-1; clone size: once; V gene: TRBV11-2; CDR3 DNA: TGTGCCAGCAGCTTCCCCCACGGACAGGGGACTGAAGCTTTCTTT; CDR3 protein: CASSFPHGQGTEAFF
D gene: NA; J gene: TRBJ1-2; clone size: NA; V gene: TRBV6-5; CDR3 DNA: TGTGCCAGCAGTTTAGGAAGAGACGTGGGCTACACCTTC; CDR3 protein: CASSLGRDVGYTF
D gene: TRBD2; J gene: TRBJ2-7; clone size: NA; V gene: TRBV14; CDR3 DNA: TGTGCCAGCAGCCAGACTAGCGGGGGGTACGAGCAGTACTTC; CDR3 protein: CASSQTSGGYEQYF
D gene: NA; J gene: TRBJ1-2; clone size: NA; V gene: TRBV6-2/TRBV6-3; CDR3 DNA: TGTGCCAGCACCCCCGACCGCCAGGGAGGCAACTATGGCTACACCTTC; CDR3 protein: CASTPDRQGGNYGYTF
D gene: TRBD1; J gene: TRBJ1-4; clone size: NA; V gene: TRBV27; CDR3 DNA: TGTGCCAGCAGCCGGGACAGGGGGGGCGAAAAACTGTTTTTT; CDR3 protein: CASSRDRGGEKLFF
D gene: TRBD1; J gene: TRBJ1-1; clone size: NA; V gene: TRBV11-1; CDR3 DNA: TGTGCCAGCAGCCCACGGACAGGGGGTTGGGACACTGAAGCTTTCTTT; CDR3 protein: CASSPRTGGWDTEAFF
D gene: NA; J gene: TRBJ1-5; clone size: NA; V gene: TRBV7-9; CDR3 DNA: TGTGCCAGCAGCTTAGGCGCGGACAGCCAAGGGAGTCAGCCCCAGCATTTT; CDR3 protein: CASSLGADSQGSQPQHF
D gene: NA; J gene: TRBJ2-7; clone size: NA; V gene: TRBV30; CDR3 DNA: TGTGCCTGGAGTAAAAAAGGGGACTACGAGCAGTACTTC; CDR3 protein: CAWSKKGDYEQYF
D gene: NA; J gene: TRBJ2-1; clone size: NA; V gene: TRBV4-2; CDR3 DNA: TGTGCCAGCAGCGACGGGGACAATGAGCAGTTCTTC; CDR3 protein: CASSDGDNEQFF
D gene: TRBD2; J gene: TRBJ2-1; clone size: NA; V gene: TRBV6-2/TRBV6-3; CDR3 DNA: TGTGCCAGCAGTCTACTAGCGGGAGGATACAATGAGCAGTTCTTC; CDR3 protein: CASSLLAGGYNEQFF
D gene: NA; J gene: TRBJ1-2; clone size: NA; V gene: TRBV6-5; CDR3 DNA: TGTGCCAGCAGGGACTCCTCTAACTATGGCTACACCTTC; CDR3 protein: CASRDSSNYGYTF
D gene: TRBD2; J gene: TRBJ2-3; clone size: NA; V gene: TRBV25-1; CDR3 DNA: TGTGCCAGCAGTGAAGATAGGACTAGCGGGGACACAGATACGCAGTATTTT; CDR3 protein: CASSEDRTSGDTDTQYF
D gene: TRBD1; J gene: TRBJ2-6; clone size: few; V gene: TRBV19; CDR3 DNA: TGTGCCAGTAGTATAGGGCAGGGGGCTACTGGGGCCAACGTCCTGACTTTC; CDR3 protein: CASSIGQGATGANVLTF
D gene: NA; J gene: TRBJ1-2; clone size: NA; V gene: TRBV4-1; CDR3 DNA: TGCGCCAGCAGCCAAGATCATGGTCCATCGGGCTACACCTTC; CDR3 protein: CASSQDHGPSGYTF
D gene: TRBD1; J gene: TRBJ1-1; clone size: NA; V gene: TRBV5-1; CDR3 DNA: TGCGCCAGCAGCTTGGCCCGACAGGGTTTGAATGAAGCTTTCTTT; CDR3 protein: CASSLARQGLNEAFF
D gene: TRBD2; J gene: TRBJ2-1; clone size: NA; V gene: TRBV5-1; CDR3 DNA: TGCGCCAGCAGCCCCCCGACTAGCGGAATTCACAATGAGCAGTTCTTC; CDR3 protein: CASSPPTSGIHNEQFF
D gene: TRBD1; J gene: TRBJ1-1; clone size: NA; V gene: TRBV6-5; CDR3 DNA: TGTGCCAGCAGTTACCTTAACAGGGGGCCGAACACTGAAGCTTTCTTT; CDR3 protein: CASSYLNRGPNTEAFF
D gene: NA; J gene: TRBJ1-5; clone size: NA; V gene: TRBV6-5; CDR3 DNA: TGTGCCAGCAGTTACATAGGGAAGCCCCAGCATTTT; CDR3 protein: CASSYIGKPQHF
D gene: TRBD1; J gene: TRBJ1-1; clone size: NA; V gene: TRBV18; CDR3 DNA: TGTGCCAGCTCACGACAGGGAAAGAACACTGAAGCTTTCTTT; CDR3 protein: CASSRQGKNTEAFF
D gene: NA; J gene: TRBJ2-3; clone size: NA; V gene: TRBV10-1; CDR3 DNA: TGCGCCAGCAGTGACCCCCCCGGGGTCCGCACAGATACGCAGTATTTT; CDR3 protein: CASSDPPGVRTDTQYF
D gene: NA; J gene: TRBJ1-2; clone size: NA; V gene: TRBV9; CDR3 DNA: TGTGCCAGCAGCCCCCCAACTGGCGGCTACACCTTC; CDR3 protein: CASSPPTGGYTF
D gene: NA; J gene: TRBJ1-1; clone size: once; V gene: TRBV7-2; CDR3 DNA: TGTGCCAGCAGCTTCCCACAGCACACTGAAGCTTTCTTT; CDR3 protein: CASSFPQHTEAFF
D gene: NA; J gene: TRBJ2-5; clone size: NA; V gene: TRBV5-1; CDR3 DNA: TGCGCCAGCACCCGTCGGGCAGAAGAGACCCAGTACTTC; CDR3 protein: CASTRRAEETQYF
D gene: TRBD2; J gene: TRBJ2-7; clone size: NA; V gene: TRBV6-2/TRBV6-3; CDR3 DNA: TGTGCCAGCAGCCCTAGCGGGAGGGCCAAATACGAGCAGTACTTC; CDR3 protein: CASSPSGRAKYEQYF
D gene: NA; J gene: TRBJ2-1; clone size: NA; V gene: TRBV7-9; CDR3 DNA: TGTGCCAGCAGCTGGCCCGGACTGGCGGGACGCTCCTACAATGAGCAGTTCTTC; CDR3 protein: CASSWPGLAGRSYNEQFF
D gene: TRBD2; J gene: TRBJ2-5; clone size: NA; V gene: TRBV18; CDR3 DNA: TGTGCCAGCTCACCGCGGACTAGCGGGGGCCCCGAGCAAGAGACCCAGTACTTC; CDR3 protein: CASSPRTSGGPEQETQYF
D gene: NA; J gene: TRBJ1-1; clone size: NA; V gene: TRBV27; CDR3 DNA: TGTGCCAGCAGTAGCGGAGGCACTGAAGCTTTCTTT; CDR3 protein: CASSSGGTEAFF
D gene: NA; J gene: TRBJ2-1; clone size: NA; V gene: TRBV18; CDR3 DNA: TGTGCCAGCTGGGACGCCGGGGCTTCGCTGGAGTTCTTC; CDR3 protein: CASWDAGASLEFF
D gene: NA; J gene: TRBJ1-5; clone size: NA; V gene: TRBV2; CDR3 DNA: TGTGCCAGCAGCTCGCAGACGGGGAGCAATCAGCCCCAGCATTTT; CDR3 protein: CASSSQTGSNQPQHF
D gene: NA; J gene: TRBJ1-2; clone size: NA; V gene: TRBV5-6; CDR3 DNA: TGTGCCAGCAGCTTATTACAGGTAGAGGGCTATGGCTACACCTTC; CDR3 protein: CASSLLQVEGYGYTF
D gene: NA; J gene: TRBJ1-6; clone size: NA; V gene: TRBV7-9; CDR3 DNA: TGTGCCAGCAGCTTTGTGAGGGCTAGTTCGAATTCACCCCTCCACTTT; CDR3 protein: CASSFVRASSNSPLHF
D gene: NA; J gene: TRBJ1-5; clone size: NA; V gene: TRBV6-2/TRBV6-3; CDR3 DNA: TGTGCCAGCAGTTACTCTTGGGGCAATCAGCCCCAGCATTTT; CDR3 protein: CASSYSWGNQPQHF
D gene: NA; J gene: TRBJ2-7; clone size: NA; V gene: TRBV21-1; CDR3 DNA: TGTGCCAGCAGCAATGACCCCCCCCGGCAACAATACGAGCAGTACTTC; CDR3 protein: CASSNDPPRQQYEQYF
D gene: NA; J gene: TRBJ2-7; clone size: once; V gene: TRBV29-1; CDR3 DNA: TGCAGCGTTGAGGTCGGGAGAGGATACGAGCAGTACTTC; CDR3 protein: CSVEVGRGYEQYF
D gene: NA; J gene: TRBJ1-1; clone size: NA; V gene: TRBV6-5; CDR3 DNA: TGTGCCAGCGGGGCCCTCGGGAAGAACACTGAAGCTTTCTTT; CDR3 protein: CASGALGKNTEAFF
D gene: NA; J gene: TRBJ1-2; clone size: NA; V gene: TRBV30; CDR3 DNA: TGTGCCGGGTTCACCGCCGGGGATTTGGGCTATGGCTACACCTTC; CDR3 protein: CAGFTAGDLGYGYTF
D gene: NA; J gene: TRBJ1-1; clone size: NA; V gene: TRBV19; CDR3 DNA: TGTGCCAGTAGTATAGAGCTGTACACTGAAGCTTTCTTT; CDR3 protein: CASSIELYTEAFF
D gene: NA; J gene: TRBJ1-1; clone size: NA; V gene: TRBV27; CDR3 DNA: TGTGCCAGCAGTCCCGCCAGGGCCACTGAAGCTTTCTTT; CDR3 protein: CASSPARATEAFF
D gene: NA; J gene: TRBJ1-6; clone size: NA; V gene: TRBV11-2; CDR3 DNA: TGTGCCAGCAGCTCCAGGGAGGGATCACCCCTCCACTTT; CDR3 protein: CASSSREGSPLHF
D gene: NA; J gene: TRBJ1-1; clone size: NA; V gene: TRBV7-2; CDR3 DNA: TGTGCCAGCAGCTTGGGGGCGAACACTGAAGCTTTCTTT; CDR3 protein: CASSLGANTEAFF